This T cell receptor (beta chain) is from a study of T cells in localized non-small cell lung cancer. Whole-study results and caveats: Detection in adjacent lung was observed for a median 57 of the top 100 tumor clones.

About this clone: What it binds is unknown.

Data came from immunoSEQ multiplex PCR; TCRdb stores just in-frame clones and leaves some out. The sample carries 35,000 to 40,000 clones, 90% to 95% recorded once. The CDR3 consists of 15 residues. Germline CDR1 MNHNS, CDR2 SASEGT. Trimming cost V 0 bases and J 8 bases; bases outside gene matches: 6. This sequence was found in a female donor of 60 years or more with stage I lung adenocarcinoma. V gene TRBV6-1 combines with J gene TRBJ1-4; 7 nucleotides align to TRBD1. The sequencing here drew on peripheral blood, taken before any cancer treatment. The CDR3 reads CASSEARTGTEKLFF. CDR3 coding DNA: TGTGCCAGCAGTGAAGCGCGGACAGGTACAGAAAAACTGTTTTTT.